This T cell receptor beta chain comes out of a study of cytomegalovirus exposure and HLA in healthy donors. Notes on the study in general: The number of N-insertions in an Asian-associated ancestry cluster was reportedly below the roughly 700-donor mean in a later analysis. Productive status was seen about 87% or about 30% of the time for most TCR beta V segments in an earlier analysis. Reports showed the classifier diagnosing cytomegalovirus status with high specificity and sensitivity. The availability of immune exposure information extended only to CMV serostatus.

PCR primers comprised 60 Vbeta and 13 Jbeta primers. Sequencing used immunoSEQ multiplex PCR; TCRdb keeps in-frame clones, though not all of them. The repertoire holds approximately 200,000 clones, with roughly 78% as singletons. Germline V gene sequence: CDR1 SGDLS, CDR2 YYNGEE. V dropped 1 base and J dropped 1; count of bases not matched to a gene: 0. This CDR3 comprises 14 residues. As for this clone: Its cognate antigen is unknown.

The sequence derives from a girl aged 10 to 17 in good health and CMV-seropositive. The chain is built from TRBV9 and TRBJ2-5; 8 bases are a match to TRBD1. The sequencing input was PBMCs. The CDR3 protein is CASSVQGAQETQYF. The CDR3 nucleotides are TGTGCCAGCAGCGTACAGGGGGCCCAAGAGACCCAGTACTTC. The full variable domain, in which reference TRBV9 and TRBJ2-5 provide the parts outside the CDR3, is DSGVTQTPKHLITATGQRVTLRCSPRSGDLSVYWYQQSLDQGLQFLIQYYNGEERAKGNILERFSAQQFPDLHSELNLSSLELGDSALYFCASSVQGAQETQYFGPGTRLLVL.